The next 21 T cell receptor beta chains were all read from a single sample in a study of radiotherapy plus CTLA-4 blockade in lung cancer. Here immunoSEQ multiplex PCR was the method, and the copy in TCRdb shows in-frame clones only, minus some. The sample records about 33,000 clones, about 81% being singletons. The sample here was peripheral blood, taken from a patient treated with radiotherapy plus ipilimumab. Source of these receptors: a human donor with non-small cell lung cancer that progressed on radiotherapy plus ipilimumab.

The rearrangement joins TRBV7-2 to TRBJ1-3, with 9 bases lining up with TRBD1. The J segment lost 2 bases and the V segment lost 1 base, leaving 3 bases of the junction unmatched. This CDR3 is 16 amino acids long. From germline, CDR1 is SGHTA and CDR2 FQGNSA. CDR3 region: CASSLVGQGTGNTIYF. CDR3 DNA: TGTGCCAGCAGCTTAGTTGGACAGGGGACTGGAAACACCATATATTTT.

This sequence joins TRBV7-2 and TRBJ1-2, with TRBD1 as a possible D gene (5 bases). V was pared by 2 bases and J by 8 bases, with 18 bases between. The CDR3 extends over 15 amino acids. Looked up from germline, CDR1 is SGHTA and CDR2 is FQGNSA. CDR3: CASSLSLERGSGYTF. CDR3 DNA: TGTGCCAGCAGCTTATCTCTAGAACGGGGGTCCGGCTACACCTTC. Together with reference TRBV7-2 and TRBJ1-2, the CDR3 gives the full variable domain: GAGVSQSPSNKVTEKGKDVELRCDPISGHTALYWYRQSLGQGLEFLIYFQGNSAPDKSGLPSDRFSAERTGGSVSTLTIQRTQQEDSAVYLCASSLSLERGSGYTFGSGTRLTVV.

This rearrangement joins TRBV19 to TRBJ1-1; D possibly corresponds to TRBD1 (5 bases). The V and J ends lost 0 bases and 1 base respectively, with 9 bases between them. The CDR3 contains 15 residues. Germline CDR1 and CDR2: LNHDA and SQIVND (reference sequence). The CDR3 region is CASSIEEGTNTEAFF. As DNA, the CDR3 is TGTGCCAGTAGTATAGAGGAGGGGACGAACACTGAAGCTTTCTTT.

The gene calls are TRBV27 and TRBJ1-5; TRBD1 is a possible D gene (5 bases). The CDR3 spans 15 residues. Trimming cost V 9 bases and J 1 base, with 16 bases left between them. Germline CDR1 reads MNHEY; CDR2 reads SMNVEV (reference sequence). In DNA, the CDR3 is TGTGCCAGTCGGGGCGGGGGGTTGAGCAATCAGCCCCAGCATTTT. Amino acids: CASRGGGLSNQPQHF.

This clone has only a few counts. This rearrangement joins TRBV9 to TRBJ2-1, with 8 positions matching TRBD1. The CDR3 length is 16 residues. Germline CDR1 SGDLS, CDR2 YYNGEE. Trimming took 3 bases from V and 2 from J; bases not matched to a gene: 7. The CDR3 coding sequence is TGTGCCAGCAGCGCCTTGCGGGGACAGGCCTACAATGAGCAGTTCTTC. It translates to CASSALRGQAYNEQFF.

The CDR3 is CASSVEGGNAYGYTF. The CDR3 bases are TGTGCCAGCAGCGTAGAAGGAGGGAACGCCTATGGCTACACCTTC. This chain uses TRBV9 with TRBJ1-2; D unresolved. Trimming pared 0 bases from V and 4 bases from J, leaving 13 bases between. Germline V gene lookup returns CDR1 SGDLS and CDR2 YYNGEE. The CDR3 runs 15 residues.

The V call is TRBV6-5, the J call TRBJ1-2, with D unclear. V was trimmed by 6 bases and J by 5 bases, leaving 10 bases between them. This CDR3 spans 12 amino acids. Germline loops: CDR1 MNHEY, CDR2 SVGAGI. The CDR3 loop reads CASSSDLYGYTF. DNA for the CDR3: TGTGCCAGCAGCAGCGACCTATATGGCTACACCTTC.

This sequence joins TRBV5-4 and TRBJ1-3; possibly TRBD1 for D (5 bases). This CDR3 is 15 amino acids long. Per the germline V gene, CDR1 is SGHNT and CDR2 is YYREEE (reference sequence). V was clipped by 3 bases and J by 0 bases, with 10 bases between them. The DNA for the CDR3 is TGTGCCAGCAGCTCGTCGACAGCCTCTGGAAACACCATATATTTT. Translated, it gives CASSSSTASGNTIYF.

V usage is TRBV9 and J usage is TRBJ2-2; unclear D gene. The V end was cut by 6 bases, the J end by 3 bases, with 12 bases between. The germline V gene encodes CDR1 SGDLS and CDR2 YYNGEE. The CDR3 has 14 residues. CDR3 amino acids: CASTRSSHTGELFF. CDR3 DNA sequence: TGTGCCAGCACCCGTAGTTCTCACACCGGGGAGCTGTTTTTT.

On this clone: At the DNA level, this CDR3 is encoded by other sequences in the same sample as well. CDR3 loop: CASSLGRGVLTDTQYF. The CDR3 coding sequence is TGTGCCAGCAGCTTGGGTAGGGGTGTTTTGACAGATACGCAGTATTTT. The chain recombines TRBV7-3 with TRBJ2-3; D is perhaps TRBD1 (5 bases). CDR1 is SGHTA and CDR2 is FQGTGA in the germline V gene. Trimming shortened V by 3 bases and J by 3 bases, and 16 bases separated the two germline ends. The CDR3 contains 16 residues.

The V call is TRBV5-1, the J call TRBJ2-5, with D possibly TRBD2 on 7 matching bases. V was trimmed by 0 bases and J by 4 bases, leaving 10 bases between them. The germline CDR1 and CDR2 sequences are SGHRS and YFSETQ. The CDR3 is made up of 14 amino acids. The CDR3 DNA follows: TGCGCCAGCAGCTTGGTCGGGGGGCGAGAGACCCAGTACTTC. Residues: CASSLVGGRETQYF.

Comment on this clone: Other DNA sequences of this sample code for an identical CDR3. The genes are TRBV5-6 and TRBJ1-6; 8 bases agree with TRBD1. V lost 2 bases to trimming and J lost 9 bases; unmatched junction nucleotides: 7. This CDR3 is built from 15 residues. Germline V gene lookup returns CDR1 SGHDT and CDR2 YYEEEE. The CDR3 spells CASSFSGTGGSPLHF. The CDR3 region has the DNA TGTGCCAGCAGCTTTTCCGGGACAGGCGGTTCACCCCTCCACTTT. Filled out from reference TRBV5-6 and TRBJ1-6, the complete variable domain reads DAGVTQSPTHLIKTRGQQVTLRCSPKSGHDTVSWYQQALGQGPQFIFQYYEEEERQRGNFPDRFSGHQFPNYSSELNVNALLLGDSALYLCASSFSGTGGSPLHFGNGTRLTVT.

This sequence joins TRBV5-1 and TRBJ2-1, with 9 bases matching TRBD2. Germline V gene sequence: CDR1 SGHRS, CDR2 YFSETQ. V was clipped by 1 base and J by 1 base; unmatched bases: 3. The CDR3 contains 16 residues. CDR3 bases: TGCGCCAGCAGCTTGATGACTAGCGGTTCCTACAATGAGCAGTTCTTC. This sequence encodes CASSLMTSGSYNEQFF.

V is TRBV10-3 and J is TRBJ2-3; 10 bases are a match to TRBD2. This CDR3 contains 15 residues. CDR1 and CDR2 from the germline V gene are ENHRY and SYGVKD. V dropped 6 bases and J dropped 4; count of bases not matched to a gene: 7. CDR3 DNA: TGTGCCATCAGCTCAGCGGGGGGGCCCTCAGATACGCAGTATTTT. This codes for CAISSAGGPSDTQYF.

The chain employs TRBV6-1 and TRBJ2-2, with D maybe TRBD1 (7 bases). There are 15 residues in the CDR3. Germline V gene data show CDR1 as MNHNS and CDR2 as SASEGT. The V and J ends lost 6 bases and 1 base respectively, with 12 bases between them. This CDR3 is CASSPGDRNTGELFF. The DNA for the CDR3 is TGTGCCAGCAGCCCGGGGGACAGGAACACCGGGGAGCTGTTTTTT.

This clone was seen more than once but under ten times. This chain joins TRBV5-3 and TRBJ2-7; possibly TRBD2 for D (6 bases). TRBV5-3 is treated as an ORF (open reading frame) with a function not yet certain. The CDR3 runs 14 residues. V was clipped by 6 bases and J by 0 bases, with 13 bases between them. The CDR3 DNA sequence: TGTGCCAGAATCTATACCGGGGGCTCCTACGAGCAGTACTTC. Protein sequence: CARIYTGGSYEQYF.

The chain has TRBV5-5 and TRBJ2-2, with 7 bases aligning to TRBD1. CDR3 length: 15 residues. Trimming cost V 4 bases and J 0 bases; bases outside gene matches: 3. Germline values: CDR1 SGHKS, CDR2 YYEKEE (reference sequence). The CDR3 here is CASSKGQPNTGELFF. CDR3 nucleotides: TGTGCCAGCAGCAAGGGACAGCCGAACACCGGGGAGCTGTTTTTT.

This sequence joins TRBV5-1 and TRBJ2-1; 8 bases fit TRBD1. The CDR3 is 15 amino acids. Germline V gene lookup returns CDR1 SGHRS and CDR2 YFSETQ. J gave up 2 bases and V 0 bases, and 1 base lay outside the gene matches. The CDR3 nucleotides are TGCGCCAGCAGCTTGGGACAGGGGACCTACAATGAGCAGTTCTTC. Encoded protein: CASSLGQGTYNEQFF.

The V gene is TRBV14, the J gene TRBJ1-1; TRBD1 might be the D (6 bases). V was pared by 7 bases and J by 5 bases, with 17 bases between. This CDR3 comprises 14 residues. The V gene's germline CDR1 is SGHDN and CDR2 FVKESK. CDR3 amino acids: CASNRDNGATEAFF. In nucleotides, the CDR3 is TGTGCCAGCAACCGGGACAACGGGGCTACTGAAGCTTTCTTT.

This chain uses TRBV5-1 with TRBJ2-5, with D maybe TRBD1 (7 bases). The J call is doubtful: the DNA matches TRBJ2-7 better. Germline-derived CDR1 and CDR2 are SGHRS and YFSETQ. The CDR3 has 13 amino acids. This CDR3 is CASGAGGTYEQYF. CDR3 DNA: TGCGCCAGCGGGGCAGGGGGGACCTACGAGCAGTACTTC.

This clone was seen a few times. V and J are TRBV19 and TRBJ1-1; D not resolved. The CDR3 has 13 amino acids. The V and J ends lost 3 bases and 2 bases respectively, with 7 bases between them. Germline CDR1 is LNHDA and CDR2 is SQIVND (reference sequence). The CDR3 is CASSMTKNTEAFF. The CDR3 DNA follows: TGTGCCAGTAGTATGACAAAAAACACTGAAGCTTTCTTT.